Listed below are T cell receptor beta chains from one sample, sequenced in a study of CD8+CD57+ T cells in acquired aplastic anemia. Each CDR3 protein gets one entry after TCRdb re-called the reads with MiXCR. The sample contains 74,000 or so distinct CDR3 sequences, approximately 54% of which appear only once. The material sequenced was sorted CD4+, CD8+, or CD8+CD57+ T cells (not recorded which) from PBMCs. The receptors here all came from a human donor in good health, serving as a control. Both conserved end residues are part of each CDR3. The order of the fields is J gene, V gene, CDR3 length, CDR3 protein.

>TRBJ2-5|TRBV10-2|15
CASSELGGRQETQYF
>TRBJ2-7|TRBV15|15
CATSRGVVGPYEQYF
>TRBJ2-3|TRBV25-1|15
CASSESRTAWGTQYF
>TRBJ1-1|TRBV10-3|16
CASMHGTGSIFTEAFF
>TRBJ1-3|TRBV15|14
CATSRVGSGNTIYF
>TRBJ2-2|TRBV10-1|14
CASSLGQGAGELFF
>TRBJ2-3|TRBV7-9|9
CAVTDTQYF
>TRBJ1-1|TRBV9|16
CASSVLGPGTATEAFF
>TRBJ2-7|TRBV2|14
CASSEVKGFYEQYF
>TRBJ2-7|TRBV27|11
CASGASYEQYF
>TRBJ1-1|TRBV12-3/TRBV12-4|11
CASRTGTEAFF
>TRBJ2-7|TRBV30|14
CAWSVGGESSEQYF
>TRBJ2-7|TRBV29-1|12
CSVAGTAYEQYF
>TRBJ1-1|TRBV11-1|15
CASSLVVPTNTGAFF
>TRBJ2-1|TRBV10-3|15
CAISESSPTRDEQFF
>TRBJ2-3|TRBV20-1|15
CSARDHRGSTDTQYF
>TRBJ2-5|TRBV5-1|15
CASSLAGTEEETQYF
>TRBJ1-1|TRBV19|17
CASSGKGQGNMSTEAFF
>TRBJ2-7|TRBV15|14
CATSRDTSSYEQYF
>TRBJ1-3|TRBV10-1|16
CASSGPGQGKGNTIYF
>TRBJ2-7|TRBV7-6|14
CASSWTGPQKEQYF
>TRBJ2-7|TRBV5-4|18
CASSLGGLAGVYSYEQYF
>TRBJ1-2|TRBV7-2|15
CASSWVQNPNYGYTF
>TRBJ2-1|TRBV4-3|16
CASSQDQLAGRGEQFF
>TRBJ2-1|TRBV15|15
CATSTFGTGNNEQFF
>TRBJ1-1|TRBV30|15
CAWSAPTGVDTEAFF
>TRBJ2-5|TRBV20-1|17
CSARDGGAGELRETQYF